Below, one T cell receptor beta chain is given with its context. This entry comes from a study of cytomegalovirus exposure and HLA in healthy donors. Germline loops: CDR1 MDHEN, CDR2 SYDVKM. The CDR3 loop spans 15 amino acids. V dropped 2 bases and J dropped 0 bases, with 10 bases sitting between them. Primers: 60 Vbeta forward and 13 Jbeta reverse. The data were produced by immunoSEQ multiplex PCR, yet TCRdb's version contains in-frame clones alone and is incomplete. Of approximately 150,000 clones listed, about 80% are singletons. This sequence originates from a man aged 25 to 45 in good health and CMV-seronegative. Sample: PBMCs. This chain links TRBV28 with TRBJ1-1, with D possibly TRBD1 on 6 matching bases. As DNA, the CDR3 is TGTGCCAGCAGTTTAATGGGGGCCATGAACACTGAAGCTTTCTTT. Protein: CASSLMGAMNTEAFF. Using reference TRBV28 and TRBJ1-1 for the parts outside the CDR3, the full variable domain is DVKVTQSSRYLVKRTGEKVFLECVQDMDHENMFWYRQDPGLGLRLIYFSYDVKMKEKGDIPEGYSVSREKKERFSLILESASTNQTSMYLCASSLMGAMNTEAFFGQGTRLTVV.